The present T cell receptor beta chain was sequenced within a study of shared clonotypes between healthy human individuals. This CDR3 comprises 15 residues. With V trimmed by 4 bases and J by 2 bases, 8 bases remained unmatched. From germline, CDR1 is SGHRS and CDR2 YFSETQ. Libraries were prepared by immunoSEQ multiplex PCR; TCRdb keeps only in-frame clonotypes and omits some of them. The repertoire holds approximately 1,500,000 clones, with around 98% as singletons. The sequencing input was naive CD4+ T cells sorted from blood. Subset given: CD45RA+ positively selected. The source of this sequence is a man aged 25 to 45 in good health. The gene calls are TRBV5-1 and TRBJ1-2; 7 nucleotides align to TRBD1. The CDR3 spells CASSLKGGGNYGYTF. The CDR3 bases are TGCGCCAGCAGCCTAAAAGGGGGCGGGAACTATGGCTACACCTTC.